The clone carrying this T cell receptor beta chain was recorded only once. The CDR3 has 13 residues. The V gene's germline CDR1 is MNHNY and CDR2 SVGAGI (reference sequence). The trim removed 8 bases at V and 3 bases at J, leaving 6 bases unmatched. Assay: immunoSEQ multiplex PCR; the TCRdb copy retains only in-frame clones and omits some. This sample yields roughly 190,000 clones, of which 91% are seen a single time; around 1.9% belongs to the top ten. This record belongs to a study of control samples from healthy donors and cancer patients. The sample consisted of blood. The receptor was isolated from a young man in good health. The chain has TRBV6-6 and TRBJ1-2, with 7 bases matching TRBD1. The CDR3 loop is CASDATGDYGYTF. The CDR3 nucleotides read TGTGCCAGCGATGCCACAGGGGACTATGGCTACACCTTC.